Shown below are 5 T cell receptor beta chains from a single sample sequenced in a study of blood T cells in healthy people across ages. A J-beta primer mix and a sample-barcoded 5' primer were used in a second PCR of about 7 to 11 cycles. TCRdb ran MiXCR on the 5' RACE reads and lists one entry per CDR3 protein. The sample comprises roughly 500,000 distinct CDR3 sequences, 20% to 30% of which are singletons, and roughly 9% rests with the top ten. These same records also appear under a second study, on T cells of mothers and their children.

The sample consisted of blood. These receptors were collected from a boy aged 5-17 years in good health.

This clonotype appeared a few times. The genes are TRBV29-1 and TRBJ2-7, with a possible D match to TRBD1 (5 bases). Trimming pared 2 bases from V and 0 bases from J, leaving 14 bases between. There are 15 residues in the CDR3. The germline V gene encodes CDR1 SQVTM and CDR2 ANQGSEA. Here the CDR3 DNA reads TGCAGCGTTGAATCCCAGGGCGAAGGCTCCTACGAGCAGTACTTC. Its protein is CSVESQGEGSYEQYF.

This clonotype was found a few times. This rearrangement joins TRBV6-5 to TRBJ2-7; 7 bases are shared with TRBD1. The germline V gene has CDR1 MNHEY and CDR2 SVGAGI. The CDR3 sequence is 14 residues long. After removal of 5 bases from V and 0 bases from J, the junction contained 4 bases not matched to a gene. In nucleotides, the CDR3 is TGTGCCAGCAGTACCCGGGACAGCTCCTACGAGCAGTACTTC. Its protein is CASSTRDSSYEQYF.

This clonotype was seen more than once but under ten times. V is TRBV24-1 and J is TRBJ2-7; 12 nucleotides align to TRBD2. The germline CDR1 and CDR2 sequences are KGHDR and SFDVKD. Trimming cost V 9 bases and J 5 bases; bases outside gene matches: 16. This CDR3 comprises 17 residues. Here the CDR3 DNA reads TGTGCCACCTCCTTGGGGGAAGGACTAGCGGGATCTCACGAGCAGTACTTC. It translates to CATSLGEGLAGSHEQYF.

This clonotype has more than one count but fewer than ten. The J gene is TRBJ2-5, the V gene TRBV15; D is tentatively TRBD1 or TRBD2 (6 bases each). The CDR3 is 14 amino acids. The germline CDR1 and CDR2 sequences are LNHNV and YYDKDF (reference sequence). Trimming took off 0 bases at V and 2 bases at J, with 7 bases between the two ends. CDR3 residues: CATSREGGQETQYF. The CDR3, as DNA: TGTGCCACCAGCAGAGAAGGGGGGCAAGAGACCCAGTACTTC.

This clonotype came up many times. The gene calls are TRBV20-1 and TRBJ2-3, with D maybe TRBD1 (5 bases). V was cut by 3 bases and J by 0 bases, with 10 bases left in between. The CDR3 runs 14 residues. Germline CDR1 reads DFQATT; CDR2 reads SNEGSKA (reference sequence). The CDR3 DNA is TGCAGTGCTAGTGGTGGGGCTAGCACAGATACGCAGTATTTT. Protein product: CSASGGASTDTQYF.